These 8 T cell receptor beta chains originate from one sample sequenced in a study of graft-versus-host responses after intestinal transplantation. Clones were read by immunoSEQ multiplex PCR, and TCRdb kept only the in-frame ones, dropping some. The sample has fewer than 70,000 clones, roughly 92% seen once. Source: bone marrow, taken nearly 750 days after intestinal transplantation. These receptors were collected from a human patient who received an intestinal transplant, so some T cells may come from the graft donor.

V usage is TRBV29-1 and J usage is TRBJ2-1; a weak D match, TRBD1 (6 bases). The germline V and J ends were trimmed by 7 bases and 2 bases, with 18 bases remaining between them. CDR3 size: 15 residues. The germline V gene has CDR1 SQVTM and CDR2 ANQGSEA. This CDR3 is CSAPYRELTYNEQFF. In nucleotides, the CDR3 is TGCAGCGCTCCCTACAGGGAGTTGACCTACAATGAGCAGTTCTTC.

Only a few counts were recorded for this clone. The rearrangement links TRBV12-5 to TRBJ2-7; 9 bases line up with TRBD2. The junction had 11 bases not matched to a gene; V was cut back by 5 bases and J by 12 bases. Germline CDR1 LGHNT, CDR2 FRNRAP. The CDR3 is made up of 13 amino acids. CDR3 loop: CASGLGLARIRYF. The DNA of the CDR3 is TGTGCTAGTGGTCTGGGACTAGCTCGGATTCGGTACTTC.

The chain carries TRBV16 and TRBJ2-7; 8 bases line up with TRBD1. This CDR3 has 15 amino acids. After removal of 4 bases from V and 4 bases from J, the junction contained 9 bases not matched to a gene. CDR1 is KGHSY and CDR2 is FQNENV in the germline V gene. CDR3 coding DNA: TGTGCCAGCAGCCTGACAGGGGACAGTCTTTACGAGCAGTACTTC. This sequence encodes CASSLTGDSLYEQYF.

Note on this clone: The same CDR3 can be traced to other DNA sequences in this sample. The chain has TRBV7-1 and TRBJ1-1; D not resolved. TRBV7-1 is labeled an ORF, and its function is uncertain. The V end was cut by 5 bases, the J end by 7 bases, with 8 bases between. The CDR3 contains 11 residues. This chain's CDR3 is CASSRTLEAFF. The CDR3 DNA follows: TGTGCCAGCAGCCGTACGCTTGAAGCTTTCTTT.

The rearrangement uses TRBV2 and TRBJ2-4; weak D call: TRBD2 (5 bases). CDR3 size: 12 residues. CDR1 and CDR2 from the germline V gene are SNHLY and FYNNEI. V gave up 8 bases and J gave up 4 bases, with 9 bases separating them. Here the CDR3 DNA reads TGTGCCAGCGAGAGGGAAAAAAACATTCAGTACTTC. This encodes CASEREKNIQYF.

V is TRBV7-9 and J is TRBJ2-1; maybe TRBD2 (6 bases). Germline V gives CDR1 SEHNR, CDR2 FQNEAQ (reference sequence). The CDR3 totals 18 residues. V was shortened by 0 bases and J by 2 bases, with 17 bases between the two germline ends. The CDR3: CASSLASPSGSPYNEQFF. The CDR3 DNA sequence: TGTGCCAGCAGCTTAGCTTCGCCGTCCGGGAGTCCCTACAATGAGCAGTTCTTC.

The CDR3 nucleotides are TGTGCCAGCAGCCCGACTAGCGTATCCTACGAGCAGTACTTC. Translating it yields CASSPTSVSYEQYF. The chain links TRBV7-3 to TRBJ2-7; 8 positions agree with TRBD2. Per the germline V gene, CDR1 is SGHTA and CDR2 is FQGTGA. J lost 1 base, V lost 5 bases, and 4 bases had no gene match. CDR3 length: 14 residues.

CDR3 protein: CASSLYGGGGNIQYF. CDR3 coding DNA: TGCGCCAGCAGCTTGTACGGGGGCGGAGGAAACATTCAGTACTTC. V usage is TRBV5-1 and J usage is TRBJ2-4; D assignment may be TRBD1 or TRBD2 (6 bases each). V was clipped by 1 base and J by 6 bases, with 14 bases between them. The CDR3 covers 15 residues. Germline lookup yields CDR1 SGHRS and CDR2 YFSETQ.